The 17 T cell receptor beta chains in this list originate from one sample, sequenced in a study of T cells after yellow fever vaccination. TCRdb used MiXCR to reprocess the 5' RACE reads, holding one entry per CDR3 protein. The sample lists roughly 170,000 distinct CDR3 sequences; about 6% were seen once. The input for sequencing was CD4+ T cells sorted from PBMCs, taken on the day of the first yellow fever vaccination. These receptors all come from a young man who received the YFV17D yellow fever vaccine.

The CDR3 spells CASSAGSGMNTEAFF. As DNA, the CDR3 is TGCGCCAGCAGCGCGGGATCGGGAATGAACACTGAAGCTTTCTTT. The chain recombines TRBV5-1 with TRBJ1-1; D gene ambiguous. The V and J ends lost 4 bases and 0 bases respectively, with 13 bases between them. Germline CDR1 SGHRS, CDR2 YFSETQ. This CDR3 is 15 amino acids long.

This clonotype has only a few counts. The rearrangement links TRBV6-2 or TRBV6-3 to TRBJ2-1; no definite D call. The length of the CDR3 is 10 residues. Germline V gene sequence: CDR1 MNHEY, CDR2 SVGEGT. V lost 8 bases, J lost 6 bases, and 5 bases lay in between. CDR3 coding DNA: TGTGCCAGCGGATCCAATGAGCAGTTCTTC. Translated: CASGSNEQFF.

With respect to this clonotype: Its ends do not fully match the called genes, so a read error is possible. V gene TRBV3-1 combines with J gene TRBJ2-7; TRBD1 aligns across 9 bases. Germline CDR1 and CDR2: LGHDT and YNNKEL (reference sequence). This CDR3 is 15 amino acids long. The CDR3 nucleotides are TGTGCCACCAGCCGCTCACCTGACAGGGGGTACGAGCAGTACTTC. It translates to CATSRSPDRGYEQYF.

This clonotype was seen at least ten times. The chain combines TRBV2 with TRBJ2-1; D call uncertain. Germline CDR1 reads SNHLY; CDR2 reads FYNNEI. This CDR3 is 10 amino acids long. V was cut by 7 bases and J by 2 bases, with 0 bases left in between. The CDR3 nucleotides are TGTGCCAGCACCTACAATGAGCAGTTCTTC. It translates to CASTYNEQFF.

This clonotype was found many times. The chain uses TRBV14 and TRBJ2-5; D may correspond to TRBD1 or TRBD2 (5 bases each). This CDR3 region has 17 residues. Germline V gene lookup returns CDR1 SGHDN and CDR2 FVKESK. V lost 1 base and J lost 0, with 15 bases in between. DNA for the CDR3: TGTGCCAGCAGCCAAGTTGGGACGTCGAGATACCAAGAGACCCAGTACTTC. It translates to CASSQVGTSRYQETQYF.

The chain is built from TRBV21-1 and TRBJ2-1; TRBD1, the table's D call, lacks a check against the DNA. TRBV21-1 is annotated as a pseudogene. The CDR3 extends over 15 amino acids. CDR3 nucleotide sequence: TGTGCCAGCAGCAAAGGGGACAGGGGTCTGAATGAGCAGTTCTTC. This gives the protein CASSKGDRGLNEQFF.

V gene TRBV20-1 combines with J gene TRBJ1-6; D remains ambiguous. V gave up 5 bases and J gave up 5 bases, with 13 bases separating them. The germline gives CDR1 DFQATT, CDR2 SNEGSKA (reference sequence). The CDR3 is 14 amino acids. In DNA, the CDR3 is TGCAGTGCTGGGAGGGATGGAGATAATTCACCCCTCCACTTT. This sequence encodes CSAGRDGDNSPLHF.

This clonotype has a handful of counts. The chain employs TRBV6-5 and TRBJ2-5; 9 bases line up with TRBD2. Losses at the gene ends were 4 bases for V and 5 bases for J; bases not matched to a gene: 11. This CDR3 is built from 16 residues. The germline gives CDR1 MNHEY, CDR2 SVGAGI. The CDR3 sequence is CASSLGRGGLGETQYF. CDR3 DNA sequence: TGTGCCAGCAGTTTAGGGCGGGGGGGCCTCGGGGAGACCCAGTACTTC.

This sequence joins TRBV11-2 and TRBJ1-2, with D possibly TRBD1 on 5 matching bases. Trimming removed 0 bases at V and 4 bases at J, with 12 bases between. There are 15 residues in the CDR3. Germline CDR1 reads SGHAT; CDR2 reads FQNNGV. The CDR3 sequence: CASSLELGPSYGYTF. CDR3 DNA: TGTGCCAGCAGCTTAGAGCTGGGGCCCTCCTATGGCTACACCTTC.

This clonotype has ten or more counts. V usage is TRBV20-1 and J usage is TRBJ2-3; 9 positions agree with TRBD2. In germline, CDR1 is DFQATT, CDR2 SNEGSKA (reference sequence). The CDR3 has 14 residues. After removal of 5 bases from V and 2 bases from J, the junction contained 5 bases not matched to a gene. DNA for the CDR3: TGCAGTGCTGGGCGGGGGGGAGACACAGATACGCAGTATTTT. Amino acids: CSAGRGGDTDTQYF.

This clonotype was detected many times. This chain uses TRBV7-6 with TRBJ1-5; D may be TRBD1 (5 bases). With 2 bases removed from V and 7 bases from J, the gap between germline ends came to 9 bases. This CDR3 has 13 residues. The germline V gene has CDR1 SGHVS and CDR2 FNYEAQ. CDR3 sequence: CASSLSGDQPQHF. As DNA, the CDR3 is TGTGCCAGCAGCTTATCGGGGGACCAGCCCCAGCATTTT.

This rearrangement joins TRBV6-5 to TRBJ1-1; TRBD1 agrees at 7 bases. The germline CDR1 and CDR2 sequences are MNHEY and SVGAGI. The CDR3 runs to 16 residues. V was pared by 6 bases and J by 2 bases, with 12 bases of the junction left unmatched. DNA of the CDR3: TGTGCCAGCAGACAAAACAGGGGTCCCACCAACACTGAAGCTTTCTTT. Translation: CASRQNRGPTNTEAFF.

This clonotype has at least ten counts. CDR3 in DNA: TGCAGCGTTGAGTTAAGGTTGAACACTGAAGCTTTCTTT. Translation gives CSVELRLNTEAFF. The rearrangement links TRBV29-1 to TRBJ1-1; D is unresolved. Germline CDR1 reads SQVTM; CDR2 reads ANQGSEA. Trimming left V 3 bases short and J 0 bases short, with 8 bases between. This CDR3 region has 13 residues.

V and J are TRBV3-1 and TRBJ1-2; D is undetermined. Germline V gene lookup returns CDR1 LGHDT and CDR2 YNNKEL (reference sequence). Trimming removed 4 bases at V and 9 bases at J, with 15 bases between. CDR3 length equals 13 residues. CDR3 DNA: TGTGCCAGCAGCCCTACTGTAGGGAGAAGCTACACCTTC. Translation gives CASSPTVGRSYTF.

The CDR3 spells CASTRGQAYNEKLFF. The CDR3 coding sequence is TGTGCCAGCACCCGTGGACAGGCCTATAATGAAAAACTGTTTTTT. The V and J genes are TRBV7-8 and TRBJ1-4; 7 bases match TRBD1. The germline CDR1 and CDR2 sequences are SGHVS and FQNEAQ. Trimming at V came to 7 bases and at J to 4 bases, leaving 9 bases not matched to a gene. The CDR3 runs 15 residues. Full variable domain (outside the CDR3, taken from reference TRBV7-8 and TRBJ1-4): GAGVSQSPRYKVAKRGQDVALRCDPISGHVSLFWYQQALGQGPEFLTYFQNEAQLDKSGLPSDRFFAERPEGSVSTLKIQRTQQEDSAVYLCASTRGQAYNEKLFFGSGTQLSVL.

In this sample, this clonotype turned up many times. This chain uses TRBV5-1 with TRBJ1-2; no definite D call. Germline CDR1 reads SGHRS; CDR2 reads YFSETQ. V was shortened by 4 bases and J by 2 bases, with 12 bases between the two germline ends. This CDR3 comprises 14 residues. The CDR3 nucleotides are TGCGCCAGCAGCCCCCGGGTGCTGAACTATGGCTACACCTTC. It is translated as CASSPRVLNYGYTF. The whole variable domain, filled in from reference TRBV5-1 and TRBJ1-2, reads KAGVTQTPRYLIKTRGQQVTLSCSPISGHRSVSWYQQTPGQGLQFLFEYFSETQRNKGNFPGRFSGRQFSNSRSEMNVSTLELGDSALYLCASSPRVLNYGYTFGSGTRLTVV.

This clonotype appeared many times. The V call is TRBV6-1, the J call TRBJ2-3, with 8 bases fitting TRBD2. Germline-derived CDR1 and CDR2 are MNHNS and SASEGT. CDR3 length: 13 residues. With V trimmed by 11 bases and J by 2 bases, 6 bases remained unmatched. CDR3 nucleotide sequence: TGTGCCGCTCAGCGGGGGCCCACAGATACGCAGTATTTT. Translated, it gives CAAQRGPTDTQYF.